These 21 T cell receptor beta chains were sequenced from one sample in a study of blood T cell repertoires in COVID-19. Profiled with immunoSEQ multiplex PCR; TCRdb holds only in-frame clones, not every one. The sample lists 350,000 to 400,000 clones, about 90% occurring once. Sequencing was carried out using PBMCs or T cells enriched from blood (not recorded which). The receptors here all came from a woman in her twenties or thirties who had recovered from COVID-19.

This clone was detected a few times. The same CDR3 is also encoded by other DNA sequences in this sample. The chain is built from TRBV3-1 (or the pseudogene TRBV3-2) and TRBJ2-3; D gene ambiguous. The CDR3 has 14 residues. Germline assignment: CDR1 LGHDT and CDR2 YNNKEL (reference sequence). Trimming shortened V by 1 base and J by 1 base, and 6 bases separated the two germline ends. CDR3 sequence reads: CASSQGLRTDTQYF. CDR3 nucleotides: TGTGCCAGCAGCCAAGGGCTTCGCACAGATACGCAGTATTTT.

This chain uses TRBV5-1 with TRBJ1-1; D is perhaps TRBD1 (5 bases). Germline V lookup: CDR1 SGHRS, CDR2 YFSETQ. The CDR3 has 15 residues. V lost 3 bases, J lost 3 bases, and 15 bases lay in between. The CDR3 region has the DNA TGCGCCAGCAGCTGGGGGGGTTTAGTTGACACTGAAGCTTTCTTT. Translation: CASSWGGLVDTEAFF.

This clone was seen once. The J gene is TRBJ1-2, the V gene TRBV6-2 or TRBV6-3; D unclear. Per the germline V gene, CDR1 is MNHEY and CDR2 is SVGEGT. This CDR3 comprises 16 residues. The germline V and J ends were trimmed by 2 bases and 8 bases, with 21 bases remaining between them. CDR3 DNA: TGTGCCAGCAGTTACGGTTTAACCGCCCCTTACTCAGGCTACACCTTC. Translated: CASSYGLTAPYSGYTF.

V gene TRBV5-1 combines with J gene TRBJ1-1; possible D gene TRBD1, 5 bases. The CDR3 consists of 14 residues. Germline CDR1 is SGHRS and CDR2 is YFSETQ. The V end lost 1 base, the J end lost 1 base, and 8 bases lay between the germline ends. The DNA of the CDR3 is TGCGCCAGCAGCTTGATCGGACAGAACACTGAAGCTTTCTTT. It specifies CASSLIGQNTEAFF. Filled out from reference TRBV5-1 and TRBJ1-1, the complete variable domain reads KAGVTQTPRYLIKTRGQQVTLSCSPISGHRSVSWYQQTPGQGLQFLFEYFSETQRNKGNFPGRFSGRQFSNSRSEMNVSTLELGDSALYLCASSLIGQNTEAFFGQGTRLTVV.

The chain combines TRBV4-1 with TRBJ2-5; D remains unclear. Germline assignment: CDR1 MGHRA and CDR2 YSYEKL. The V end lost 0 bases, the J end lost 2 bases, and 7 bases lay between the germline ends. This CDR3 is built from 14 residues. This chain's CDR3 is CASSQESGQETQYF. Here the CDR3 DNA reads TGCGCCAGCAGCCAAGAGTCCGGGCAAGAGACCCAGTACTTC.

The chain employs TRBV9 and TRBJ1-2; TRBD1 matches 8 bases. V lost 5 bases, J lost 5 bases, and 8 bases stayed unmatched. Germline assignment: CDR1 SGDLS and CDR2 YYNGEE. The CDR3 spans 14 residues. The CDR3 DNA is TGTGCCAGCAGGGGTGACAGGGGTCGGTATGGCTACACCTTC. This codes for CASRGDRGRYGYTF.

The J gene is TRBJ2-3, the V gene TRBV27; 11 positions agree with TRBD2. This CDR3 comprises 15 residues. V shed 3 bases and J 7 bases; nucleotides not matched to a gene: 6. Germline V lookup: CDR1 MNHEY, CDR2 SMNVEV (reference sequence). The CDR3, as DNA: TGTGCCAGCAGTTTGATAGCGGGAGGGCCGAATACGCAGTATTTT. Translation gives CASSLIAGGPNTQYF.

V gene TRBV20-1 combines with J gene TRBJ1-3, with 7 bases lining up with TRBD1. Germline-derived CDR1 and CDR2 are DFQATT and SNEGSKA (reference sequence). V trimming: 3 bases; J trimming: 0 bases; junction bases outside the gene matches: 2. The CDR3 is 14 residues long. Here the CDR3 reads CSASRTGSGNTIYF. For the CDR3, the DNA is TGCAGTGCTAGTCGGACAGGCTCTGGAAACACCATATATTTT.

This sequence joins TRBV7-9 and TRBJ2-7, with TRBD2 matching over 9 bases. The V and J ends lost 5 bases and 3 bases, in that order; junction bases with no gene match: 8. Germline CDR1 is SEHNR and CDR2 is FQNEAQ (reference sequence). There are 15 residues in the CDR3. CDR3: CASSPGGSGGYEQYF. The CDR3 nucleotides read TGTGCCAGCAGCCCTGGGGGTAGCGGGGGCTACGAGCAGTACTTC.

This chain uses TRBV7-9 with TRBJ2-5; D not resolved. Germline loops: CDR1 SEHNR, CDR2 FQNEAQ (reference sequence). There are 16 residues in the CDR3. Trimming took 1 base from V and 5 from J, leaving 17 bases between them. CDR3 region: CASSLVPSADGETQYF. CDR3 nucleotides: TGTGCCAGCAGCTTAGTTCCGAGCGCAGACGGGGAGACCCAGTACTTC.

The rearrangement joins TRBV28 to TRBJ1-4, with 7 bases fitting TRBD1. The ends lost 6 bases at V and 8 bases at J; junction bases unmatched: 9. Looked up from germline, CDR1 is MDHEN and CDR2 is SYDVKM. This CDR3 contains 14 residues. The CDR3 DNA reads as TGTGCCAGCAGAAGAGGGGGCGTCGAGGAAAAACTGTTTTTT. This codes for CASRRGGVEEKLFF.

This clone was observed once. The J gene is TRBJ2-3, the V gene TRBV7-3, with D possibly matching TRBD1 (6 bases). CDR3 length equals 16 residues. Trimming cost V 5 bases and J 2 bases, with 17 bases left between them. Germline-derived CDR1 and CDR2 are SGHTA and FQGTGA. Written as DNA, the CDR3 is TGTGCCAGCAGCCGAGGGGGTGGCGGGCCCACAGATACGCAGTATTTT. As protein: CASSRGGGGPTDTQYF.

CDR3 in amino acids: CASSFLRTAFSEAFF. The CDR3 DNA follows: TGTGCCAGCAGTTTCCTTCGGACAGCCTTTTCTGAAGCTTTCTTT. This rearrangement joins TRBV28 to TRBJ1-1, with D perhaps matching TRBD1 (6 bases). The CDR3 spans 15 residues. V was trimmed by 3 bases and J by 6 bases, leaving 17 bases between them. Germline CDR1 MDHEN, CDR2 SYDVKM.

V and J are TRBV12-3 or TRBV12-4 and TRBJ1-4; D gene unclear. V lost 8 bases and J 8 bases, leaving 15 bases between the germline ends. The CDR3 spans 13 residues. The CDR3 loop is CASSKIRGEKLFF. The CDR3 DNA is TGTGCCAGCTCGAAGATCCGGGGAGAAAAACTGTTTTTT.

V and J are TRBV4-1 and TRBJ2-7; D unclear. The V gene's germline CDR1 is MGHRA and CDR2 YSYEKL. V gave up 3 bases and J gave up 6 bases, with 12 bases separating them. This CDR3 has 13 amino acids. The CDR3 DNA is TGCGCCAGCAGCCAGATAGGTCCAGGCGAGCAGTACTTC. Its translation is CASSQIGPGEQYF.

The rearrangement joins TRBV7-2 to TRBJ2-1; 8 bases are a match to TRBD2. The CDR3 has 16 amino acids. Germline V gives CDR1 SGHTA, CDR2 FQGNSA. The J segment lost 6 bases and the V segment lost 1 base, leaving 8 bases of the junction unmatched. The DNA for the CDR3 is TGTGCCAGCAGCTTAGTAGCGGGAATTCCTATCAATGAGCAGTTCTTC. Its protein product is CASSLVAGIPINEQFF.

The chain links TRBV24-1 to TRBJ1-2, with D possibly TRBD1 on 6 matching bases. Trimming removed 0 bases at V and 5 bases at J, with 18 bases between. The CDR3 extends over 17 amino acids. CDR1 and CDR2 from the germline V gene are KGHDR and SFDVKD. The CDR3 reads CATSDLPQSGDIYGYTF. CDR3 nucleotides: TGTGCCACCAGTGATTTGCCCCAATCAGGGGACATATATGGCTACACCTTC.

This chain connects TRBV28 to TRBJ1-3; the match to TRBD1 covers 8 bases. Losses at the gene ends were 4 bases for V and 8 bases for J; bases not matched to a gene: 10. The CDR3 spans 15 residues. Germline V gives CDR1 MDHEN, CDR2 SYDVKM. The CDR3 DNA sequence: TGTGCCAGCAGTTCGGCCAGGGGGCTTCCTGACACCATATATTTT. Translating gives CASSSARGLPDTIYF.

V and J are TRBV10-3 and TRBJ2-1; 9 bases fit TRBD2. Trimming at V came to 0 bases and at J to 5 bases, leaving 2 bases not matched to a gene. This CDR3 comprises 15 residues. Germline V CDR1 and CDR2: ENHRY, SYGVKD. CDR3 loop: CAISESAGGNNEQFF. CDR3 bases: TGTGCCATCAGTGAGTCGGCGGGGGGGAACAATGAGCAGTTCTTC.

This chain uses TRBV30 with TRBJ1-3; D remains ambiguous. V dropped 3 bases and J dropped 0 bases, with 6 bases sitting between them. The CDR3 extends over 13 amino acids. Germline-derived CDR1 and CDR2 are GTSNPN and SVGIG (reference sequence). CDR3 protein: CAWSSNSGNTIYF. The CDR3 DNA is TGTGCCTGGAGCTCTAACTCTGGAAACACCATATATTTT.

This chain uses TRBV6-1 with TRBJ2-7; 7 bases map to TRBD1. Germline values: CDR1 MNHNS, CDR2 SASEGT. The CDR3 runs to 13 residues. The V and J ends lost 2 bases and 6 bases, in that order; junction bases with no gene match: 4. This CDR3 reads CASSELTGLEQYF. The CDR3 nucleotides are TGTGCCAGCAGTGAATTGACAGGGCTCGAGCAGTACTTC.